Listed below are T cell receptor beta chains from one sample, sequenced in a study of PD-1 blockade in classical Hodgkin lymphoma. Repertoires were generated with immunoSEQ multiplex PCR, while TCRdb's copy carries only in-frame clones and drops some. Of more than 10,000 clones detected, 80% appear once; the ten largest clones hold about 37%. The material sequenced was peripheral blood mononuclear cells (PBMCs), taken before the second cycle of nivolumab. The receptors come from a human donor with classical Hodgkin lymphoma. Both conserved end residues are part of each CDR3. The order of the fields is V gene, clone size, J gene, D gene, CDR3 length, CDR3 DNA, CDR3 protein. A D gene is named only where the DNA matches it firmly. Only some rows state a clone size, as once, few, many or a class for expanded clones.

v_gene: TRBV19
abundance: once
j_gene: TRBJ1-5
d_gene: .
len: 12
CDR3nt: TGTGCCAGTAATAGGGGGACTCAGCCCCAGCATTTT
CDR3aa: CASNRGTQPQHF

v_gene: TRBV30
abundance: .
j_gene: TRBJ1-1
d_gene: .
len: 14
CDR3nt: TGTGCCTGGAGCCCAATCACCCCGAACACTGAAGCTTTCTTT
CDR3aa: CAWSPITPNTEAFF

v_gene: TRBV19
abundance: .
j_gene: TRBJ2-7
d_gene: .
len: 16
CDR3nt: TGTGCCAGTAGTACAGATCAAGGGGGACACCCTTACGAGCAGTACTTC
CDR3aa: CASSTDQGGHPYEQYF

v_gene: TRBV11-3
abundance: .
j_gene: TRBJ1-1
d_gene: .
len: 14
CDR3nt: TGTGCCAGCAGCTTAGAGGGCAGTAACACTGAAGCTTTCTTT
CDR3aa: CASSLEGSNTEAFF

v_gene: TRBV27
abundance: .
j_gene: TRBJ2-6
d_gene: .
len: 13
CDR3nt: TGTGCCAGCAGTTTATACGGGGCCAACGTCCTGACTTTC
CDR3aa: CASSLYGANVLTF

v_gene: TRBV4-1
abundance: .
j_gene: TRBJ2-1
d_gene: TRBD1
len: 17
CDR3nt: TGCGCCAGCAGCCTACAAATGACAGGGACCTATGACAATGAGCAGTTCTTC
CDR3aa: CASSLQMTGTYDNEQFF

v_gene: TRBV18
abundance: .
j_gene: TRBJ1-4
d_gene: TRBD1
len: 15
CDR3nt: TGTGCCAGCTCACCAGACAGGGGTCGGGGAGAAAAACTGTTTTTT
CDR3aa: CASSPDRGRGEKLFF

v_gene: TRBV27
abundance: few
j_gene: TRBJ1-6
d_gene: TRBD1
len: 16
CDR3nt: TGTGCCAGCAGTTTGTCATTTGGGACAGGGGGGACACCCCTCCACTTT
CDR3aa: CASSLSFGTGGTPLHF

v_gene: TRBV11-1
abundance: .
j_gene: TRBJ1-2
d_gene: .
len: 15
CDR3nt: TGTGCCAGCAGCTTAGGGGCGCCACAGGGTAATGGCTACACCTTC
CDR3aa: CASSLGAPQGNGYTF

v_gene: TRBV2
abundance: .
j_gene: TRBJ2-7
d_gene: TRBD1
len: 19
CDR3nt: TGTGCCAGCAAGACGGGACAGGGGATTAGTGGGTTAAGCTCCTACGAGCAGTACTTC
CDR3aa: CASKTGQGISGLSSYEQYF

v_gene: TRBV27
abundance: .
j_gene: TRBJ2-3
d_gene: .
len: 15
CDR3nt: TGTGCCAGCACCCTTCTTGGGGATCCCACAGATACGCAGTATTTT
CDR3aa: CASTLLGDPTDTQYF

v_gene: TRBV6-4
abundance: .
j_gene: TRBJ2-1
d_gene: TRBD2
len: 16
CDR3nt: TGTGCCAGCAGTGCCCTAGCGGGAGGGCCATGGGATGAGCAGTTCTTC
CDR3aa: CASSALAGGPWDEQFF

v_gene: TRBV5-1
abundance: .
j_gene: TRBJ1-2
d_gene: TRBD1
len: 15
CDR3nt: TGCGCCAGCAGCAGAACGACAGGGGAATACTATGGCTACACCTTC
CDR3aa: CASSRTTGEYYGYTF

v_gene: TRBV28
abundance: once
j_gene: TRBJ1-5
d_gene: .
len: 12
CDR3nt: TGTGCCAGCAGTATAATGGATCAGCCCCAGCATTTT
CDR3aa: CASSIMDQPQHF

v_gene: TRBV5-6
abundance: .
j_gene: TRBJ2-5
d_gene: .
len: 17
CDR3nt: TGTGCCAGCACCCTATTAGGCTGGGCGGCAAATGAAGAGACCCAGTACTTC
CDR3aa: CASTLLGWAANEETQYF